These T cell receptor beta chains were read from a single sample in a study of technical replicates of blood from several donors. Using immunoSEQ multiplex PCR, the repertoire was profiled, and TCRdb retains in-frame clones only, with some absent. The sample records tens of thousands of clones, 90% to 95% being singletons. Source material: T cells isolated from PBMCs. These receptors all come from a human donor in good health. CDR3s include the opening cysteine and the closing phenylalanine or tryptophan. The order of the fields is V gene, clone size, J gene, D gene, CDR3 protein, CDR3 DNA. The D gene is left open where the match is weak. Expanded clones are given a class, and other clones once, few, many or no size at all.

TRBV7-9,.,TRBJ1-2,.,CASSPRGTPNYGYTF,TGTGCCAGCAGCCCTCGAGGGACACCTAACTATGGCTACACCTTC
TRBV11-2,.,TRBJ1-2,TRBD1,CASSQRQGTNYGYTF,TGTGCCAGCAGCCAAAGACAGGGCACTAACTATGGCTACACCTTC
TRBV7-9,.,TRBJ1-4,.,CASSLVGGASLNEKLFF,TGTGCCAGCAGCTTAGTCGGGGGGGCTTCCCTTAATGAAAAACTGTTTTTT
TRBV30,.,TRBJ2-2,.,CAWTLRPGELFF,TGTGCCTGGACTCTCCGTCCCGGGGAGCTGTTTTTT
TRBV10-3,.,TRBJ2-7,TRBD2,CAISQREDSYEQYF,TGTGCCATCAGTCAGCGGGAGGACTCCTACGAGCAGTACTTC
TRBV4-1,.,TRBJ2-2,.,CASSLSGTGELFF,TGCGCCAGCAGCCTGTCGGGAACCGGGGAGCTGTTTTTT
TRBV19,.,TRBJ1-1,TRBD1,CARKTQGVRNTEAFF,TGTGCCAGGAAGACACAGGGGGTGAGGAACACTGAAGCTTTCTTT
TRBV28,.,TRBJ2-5,TRBD2,CASEGLAGAGQETQYF,TGTGCCAGTGAGGGACTAGCGGGAGCGGGGCAAGAGACCCAGTACTTC
TRBV6-1,few,TRBJ1-6,.,CASIRGGNSPLHF,TGTGCCAGCATACGGGGGGGTAATTCACCCCTCCACTTT
TRBV6-1,.,TRBJ2-5,.,CASRPRNQETQYF,TGTGCCAGCAGACCCAGGAATCAAGAGACCCAGTACTTC
TRBV2,.,TRBJ1-1,.,CASSIARGTEAFF,TGTGCCAGCAGCATAGCCCGGGGCACTGAAGCTTTCTTT
TRBV14,.,TRBJ2-7,.,CASSRGGVSYEQYF,TGTGCCAGCAGCCGGGGCGGGGTCTCCTACGAGCAGTACTTC
TRBV5-1,.,TRBJ2-1,TRBD1,CASSFGQAVNEQFF,TGCGCCAGCAGCTTTGGACAGGCGGTGAATGAGCAGTTCTTC
TRBV10-1,.,TRBJ1-1,.,CASSEDNRFRNTEAFF,TGCGCCAGCAGTGAAGACAATAGATTTCGGAACACTGAAGCTTTCTTT
TRBV6-5,.,TRBJ1-5,.,CASRATATNQPQHF,TGTGCCAGCAGAGCGACAGCGACGAACCAGCCCCAGCATTTT
TRBV27,.,TRBJ2-3,TRBD2,CASSSPASGGFDTQYF,TGTGCCAGCAGTTCTCCAGCTAGCGGGGGGTTTGATACGCAGTATTTT
TRBV6-5,.,TRBJ1-5,TRBD1,CASSYLQGNQPQHF,TGTGCCAGCAGTTATCTACAGGGGAATCAGCCCCAGCATTTT
TRBV4-1,.,TRBJ2-7,.,CASSPAGTLYEQYF,TGCGCCAGCAGCCCGGCCGGGACATTATACGAGCAGTACTTC
TRBV7-9,.,TRBJ2-3,.,CASSQLVSSDTQYF,TGTGCCAGCAGCCAATTAGTATCATCAGATACGCAGTATTTT
TRBV10-1,.,TRBJ1-5,.,CASSLGVGQPQHF,TGCGCCAGCTCATTAGGGGTAGGTCAGCCCCAGCATTTT
TRBV28,.,TRBJ1-1,.,CASLEWGSGRGTEAFF,TGTGCCAGCCTAGAGTGGGGCTCAGGGAGGGGCACTGAAGCTTTCTTT